Sequencing of this TCR beta chain was carried out in a study of memory CD4+ T cells and cytomegalovirus serostatus. Data came from immunoSEQ multiplex PCR; TCRdb stores just in-frame clones and leaves some out. The repertoire includes 50,000 or so clones, roughly 80% of them detected once, and less than 0.9% sits in the top ten. Single viable CD3+CD4+CD8-CD45RO+ cells were sorted as the memory CD4+ T cells. The source is an adult in good health and CMV-seronegative. The sample taken for sequencing was memory CD4+ T cells from blood.

Here the CDR3 reads CASSEAWETQYF. CDR3 nucleotide sequence: TGCGCCAGCAGTGAAGCCTGGGAGACCCAGTACTTC. This sequence joins TRBV10-2 and TRBJ2-5; D unclear. With 3 bases removed from V and 5 bases from J, the gap between germline ends came to 7 bases. The CDR3 is 12 amino acids. CDR1 and CDR2 (germline): WSHSY, SAAADI.